The text below deals with one T cell receptor beta chain. This entry belongs to a study of blood T cell repertoires in COVID-19. Turning to the study itself: Specimens from acute and convalescent COVID-19 originated in the United States, Italy and Spain. The analysed material was cDNA or gDNA that came from T cells, B-cell-depleted T cells, or PBMCs.

V was pared by 6 bases and J by 12 bases, with 7 bases of the junction left unmatched. Germline V gene lookup returns CDR1 MNHNY and CDR2 SVGAGI (reference sequence). The CDR3 is made up of 12 amino acids. Per the authors' pipeline: The authors estimated nucleated cell counts from reference gene primer amplification. The repertoire was sequenced with immunoSEQ multiplex PCR; TCRdb's copy has only in-frame clones and lacks some. That table supplies the V and J calls and clone size; D and trimming were determined from the DNA. This table holds tens of thousands of clones, around 88% found once. This clonotype was obtained from a man between 65 and 85 years old with active or convalescent COVID-19. Sequencing was done on a sample of peripheral blood. The V and J genes are TRBV6-6 and TRBJ2-1; the match to TRBD2 covers 8 bases. Here the CDR3 reads CASSPTSVGQFF. As DNA, the CDR3 is TGTGCCAGCAGCCCGACTAGCGTCGGGCAGTTCTTC.